Below are 9 T cell receptor beta chains sequenced from a single sample in a study of identical twins. MiXCR was run by TCRdb on the 5' RACE reads, yielding one entry per CDR3 protein. Seen here are approximately 230,000 distinct CDR3 sequences, over 12% observed once, and the top ten hold under 9.5%. Input material: memory (CD45RO+) T cells sorted from blood. Every receptor here comes from a young woman in good health.

The chain links TRBV18 to TRBJ2-1; D might be TRBD1 (5 bases). Germline lookup yields CDR1 KGHSH and CDR2 LQKENI. CDR3 length equals 13 residues. V lost 1 base and J 7 bases, leaving 8 bases between the germline ends. The CDR3 sequence is CASSPQGLNEQFF. DNA of the CDR3: TGTGCCAGCTCACCACAGGGGTTGAATGAGCAGTTCTTC.

V and J are TRBV7-9 and TRBJ1-1; tentative D call: TRBD1 (5 bases). Germline loops: CDR1 SEHNR, CDR2 FQNEAQ (reference sequence). Trimming took 4 bases from V and 0 from J, leaving 15 bases between them. The CDR3 is made up of 16 amino acids. Written as DNA, the CDR3 is TGTGCCAGCAGCTCCGACTTCAGGGAGATGAACACTGAAGCTTTCTTT. Protein sequence: CASSSDFREMNTEAFF.

This clonotype was observed a few times. The junction and the germline gene differ at one end; a read error may be behind it. This sequence joins TRBV6-1 and TRBJ1-3, with TRBD1 matching over 9 bases. The germline CDR1 and CDR2 sequences are MNHNS and SASEGT. This CDR3 is 14 amino acids long. The CDR3 loop reads CASSRDRAGNAIYF. The CDR3 DNA reads as TGTGCCAGCAGTCGGGACAGGGCTGGAAACGCCATATATTTT.

This clonotype has ten or more counts. The rearrangement links TRBV5-1 to TRBJ2-1; no firm D call. Trimming took 4 bases from V and 0 from J, leaving 11 bases between them. Germline CDR1 SGHRS, CDR2 YFSETQ. The CDR3 covers 15 residues. This CDR3 is CASSVDSSSYNEQFF. CDR3 sequence (DNA): TGCGCCAGCAGCGTTGATTCAAGCTCCTACAATGAGCAGTTCTTC.

V is TRBV6-5 and J is TRBJ2-2; the D gene is possibly TRBD2 (6 bases). The CDR3 is 15 residues long. Trimming pared 0 bases from V and 7 bases from J, leaving 12 bases between. CDR1 is MNHEY and CDR2 is SVGAGI in the germline V gene. CDR3 residues: CASSYSRGNGGELFF. The DNA of the CDR3 is TGTGCCAGCAGTTACTCCCGCGGGAACGGCGGGGAGCTGTTTTTT.

This chain links TRBV5-4 with TRBJ2-3, with D perhaps matching TRBD2 (6 bases). CDR1 and CDR2 (germline): SGHNT, YYREEE (reference sequence). The CDR3 covers 16 residues. The V gene lost 2 bases and the J gene lost 0 bases, with 13 bases spanning the gap. In DNA form, the CDR3 reads TGTGCCAGCAGCTTCGGGCGGGGAGCTAGCACAGATACGCAGTATTTT. Its translation: CASSFGRGASTDTQYF.

This clonotype was seen a few times. The rearrangement uses TRBV5-1 and TRBJ2-5; TRBD2 agrees at 9 bases. The germline gives CDR1 SGHRS, CDR2 YFSETQ. Trimming took 2 bases from V and 5 from J; bases not matched to a gene: 7. The CDR3 is made up of 15 amino acids. Here the CDR3 DNA reads TGCGCCAGCAGCTTCGGCGGGAGCGGGGGGGAGACCCAGTACTTC. Translating it yields CASSFGGSGGETQYF.

This clonotype was counted between two and nine times. This chain uses TRBV7-2 with TRBJ2-1; 8 nucleotides agree with TRBD2. Unmatched junction bases numbered 5, after V lost 6 bases and J lost 1 base. Germline values: CDR1 SGHTA, CDR2 FQGNSA. The CDR3 sequence is 15 residues long. CDR3 coding DNA: TGTGCCAGCAGACCAACTAGCGGATCCTACAATGAGCAGTTCTTC. It specifies CASRPTSGSYNEQFF.

This clonotype was counted a few times. V is TRBV6-2 or TRBV6-3 and J is TRBJ2-5; 11 positions agree with TRBD2. Trimming removed 6 bases from V and 5 bases from J; junction bases left unmatched: 2. This CDR3 is built from 13 residues. CDR1 and CDR2 (germline): MNHEY, SVGEGT. CDR3 amino acids: CASRLAGVETQYF. The DNA for the CDR3 is TGTGCCAGCAGACTAGCGGGAGTGGAGACCCAGTACTTC.